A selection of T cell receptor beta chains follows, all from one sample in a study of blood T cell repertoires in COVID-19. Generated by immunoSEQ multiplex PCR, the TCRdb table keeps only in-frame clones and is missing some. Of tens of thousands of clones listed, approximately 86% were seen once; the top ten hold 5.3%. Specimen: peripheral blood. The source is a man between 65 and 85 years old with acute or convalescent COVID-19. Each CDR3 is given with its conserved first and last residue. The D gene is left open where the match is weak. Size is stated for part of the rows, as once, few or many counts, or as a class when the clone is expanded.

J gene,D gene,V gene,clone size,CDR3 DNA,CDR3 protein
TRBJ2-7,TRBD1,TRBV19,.,TGTGCCAGTAGCACCCCGGGACAGGTCTACGAGCAGTACTTC,CASSTPGQVYEQYF
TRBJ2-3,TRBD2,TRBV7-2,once,TGTGCCAGCAGCTTACCCTCGCGGACTAGAGCAAGGACGCAGTATTTT,CASSLPSRTRARTQYF
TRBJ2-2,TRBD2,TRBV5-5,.,TGTGCCAGCAGCAGGGGACTAGGACTCTTGAGTCCGAACACCGGGGAGCTGTTTTTT,CASSRGLGLLSPNTGELFF
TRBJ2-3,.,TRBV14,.,TGTGCCAGCAGCCAAGAGGCTGGCCGCACAGATACGCAGTATTTT,CASSQEAGRTDTQYF
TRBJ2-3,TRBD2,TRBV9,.,TGTGCCAGCAGCCAAAGACTAGCGGGGGGCACAGATACGCAGTATTTT,CASSQRLAGGTDTQYF
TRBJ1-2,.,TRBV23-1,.,TGCGCCAGCAGTTTCGGTTATAGGAGGGCCTCTAACTATGGCTACACCTTC,CASSFGYRRASNYGYTF
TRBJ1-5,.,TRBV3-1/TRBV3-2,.,TGTGCCAGCAGCCCAGGGAAGGGCAATCAGCCCCAGCATTTT,CASSPGKGNQPQHF
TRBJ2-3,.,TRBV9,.,TGTGCCAGCAGCCCGGGACTAGATACGCAGTATTTT,CASSPGLDTQYF
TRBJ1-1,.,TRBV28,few,TGTGCCAGCAGTTTATGGCGGTTGAACACTGAAGCTTTCTTT,CASSLWRLNTEAFF
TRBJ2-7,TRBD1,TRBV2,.,TGTGCCAGCAGACCGGGACAGGGGGCCTACGAGCAGTACTTC,CASRPGQGAYEQYF
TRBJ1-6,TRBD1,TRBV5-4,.,TGTGCCAGCAGTGAGGGGACAGATAATTCACCCCTCCACTTT,CASSEGTDNSPLHF
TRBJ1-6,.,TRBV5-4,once,TGTGCCAGCAGCACAGGGAGTACTACCTATAATTCACCCCTCCACTTT,CASSTGSTTYNSPLHF
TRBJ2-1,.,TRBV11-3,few,TGTGCCAGCAGCCTCGAGGGCACCCTACATGAGCAGTTCTTC,CASSLEGTLHEQFF
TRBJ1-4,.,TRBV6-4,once,TGTGCCAGCAGTGACTCTCCGGGAAAACTGTTTTTT,CASSDSPGKLFF
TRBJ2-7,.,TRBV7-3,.,TGTGCCAGCAGCCAAAGGGGGGGCTACGAGCAGTACTTC,CASSQRGGYEQYF
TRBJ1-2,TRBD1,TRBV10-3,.,TGTGCCATCAGTGAAGGACAGGGTCAACACTATGGCTACACCTTC,CAISEGQGQHYGYTF
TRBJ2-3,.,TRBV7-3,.,TGTGCCAGCAGCGCCGGGGTAGCTAGCACAGATACGCAGTATTTT,CASSAGVASTDTQYF
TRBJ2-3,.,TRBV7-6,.,TGTGCCAGCAGCTTAAATATTCCCACAGGAGTCTTCACAGATACGCAGTATTTT,CASSLNIPTGVFTDTQYF
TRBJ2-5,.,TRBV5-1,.,TGCGCCAGCAGCTCCGCCACAGGGCTCCAAGAGACCCAGTACTTC,CASSSATGLQETQYF
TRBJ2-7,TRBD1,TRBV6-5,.,TGTGCCAGCAGTACATATAACAGGGGGTTGGACGAGCAGTACTTC,CASSTYNRGLDEQYF
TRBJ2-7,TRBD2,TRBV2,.,TGTGCCAGGGGACTAGCGGGGGCCGGGCGATACGAGCAGTACTTC,CARGLAGAGRYEQYF
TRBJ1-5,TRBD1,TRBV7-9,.,TGTGCCAGCAGCCAGGGGGCAGTCGACCAGCCCCAGCATTTT,CASSQGAVDQPQHF
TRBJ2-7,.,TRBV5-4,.,TGTGCCAGCAGGGGAGGGACAGGACCCTACGAGCAGTACTTC,CASRGGTGPYEQYF
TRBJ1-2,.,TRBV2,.,TGTGCCAGCAGTTCACAGGGAAGAGGTGGCTACACCTTC,CASSSQGRGGYTF
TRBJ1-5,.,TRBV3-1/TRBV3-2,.,TGTGCCAGCAGCCTTAGGACAGCCCCGGGGCAGCCCCAGCATTTT,CASSLRTAPGQPQHF
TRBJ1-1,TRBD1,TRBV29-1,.,TGCAGCGGGACAGGGATGGTGAACACTGAAGCTTTCTTT,CSGTGMVNTEAFF
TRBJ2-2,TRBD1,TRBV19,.,TGTGCCAGTAGGCGCACAGGGGGGTCGAACACCGGGGAGCTGTTTTTT,CASRRTGGSNTGELFF
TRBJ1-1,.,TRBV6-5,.,TGTGCCAGCAGAACTCCCCATATTAGGGGTGAAGCTTTCTTT,CASRTPHIRGEAFF
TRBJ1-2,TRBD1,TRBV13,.,TGTGCCAGCAGCTCCCAGGGGGTGGACTATGGCTACACCTTC,CASSSQGVDYGYTF
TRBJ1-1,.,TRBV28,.,TGTGCCAGCAGCTCTGTAAGCAATGCTTTCTTT,CASSSVSNAFF
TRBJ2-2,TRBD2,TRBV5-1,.,TGCGCCAGCAGCTCCCGGCGGGGGGAGGGTTTCGCCGGGGAGCTGTTTTTT,CASSSRRGEGFAGELFF
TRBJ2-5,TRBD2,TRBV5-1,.,TGCGCCAGCAGCTTGGGTTTAGCGGGGGGACCACAAGAGACCCAGTACTTC,CASSLGLAGGPQETQYF
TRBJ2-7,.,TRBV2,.,TGTGCCAGCACCCCGGGACTCTTTTCCTACGAGCAGTACTTC,CASTPGLFSYEQYF
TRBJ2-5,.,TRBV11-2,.,TGTGCCAGCAGCTTAGATCTGGTCCGGGGGCGGGGGCAAGAGACCCAGTACTTC,CASSLDLVRGRGQETQYF
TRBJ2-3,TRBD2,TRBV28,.,TGTGCCAGCAGTCCCCGACTAGCGGGGGATCTCACAGATACGCAGTATTTT,CASSPRLAGDLTDTQYF
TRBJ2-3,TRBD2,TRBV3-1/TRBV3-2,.,TGTGCCAGCAGCCAAATCCAGCGGGGTCATACGCAGTATTTT,CASSQIQRGHTQYF
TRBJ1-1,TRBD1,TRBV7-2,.,TGTGCCAGCAGCAAATCGCAGGGGGCTGAAGCTTTCTTT,CASSKSQGAEAFF
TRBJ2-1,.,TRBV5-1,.,TGCGCCAGCATCCAGGGCGGAGCAGCCTACAATGAGCAGTTCTTC,CASIQGGAAYNEQFF
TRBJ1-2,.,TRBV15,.,TGTGCCACCAGCAGAGGCGCAGGGTACTATGGCTACACCTTC,CATSRGAGYYGYTF
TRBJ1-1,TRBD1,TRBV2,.,TGTGCCAGCAGTGAAGCGGGACAGGGGTTTGGCACTGAAGCTTTCTTT,CASSEAGQGFGTEAFF
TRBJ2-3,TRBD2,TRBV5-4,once,TGTGCCAGCAGCCCGGGACTAGCGGGGGGGAGCACAGATACGCAGTATTTT,CASSPGLAGGSTDTQYF
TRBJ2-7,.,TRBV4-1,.,TGCGCCAGCAGCCAAAGGAGGTTGAGGGGGTACTACGAGCAGTACTTC,CASSQRRLRGYYEQYF
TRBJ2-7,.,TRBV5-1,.,TGCGCCAGCAGCCTCGAGCCGGCAAACTCACGGGAGTACTTC,CASSLEPANSREYF
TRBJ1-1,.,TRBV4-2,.,TGTGCCAGCAGCCAGGACTTCCGGACAGCGAACACTGAAGCTTTCTTT,CASSQDFRTANTEAFF
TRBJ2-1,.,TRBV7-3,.,TGTGCCAGCAGCTTACAGTATGACAATGAGCAGTTCTTC,CASSLQYDNEQFF